One and the same sample provided the 7 T cell receptor beta chains below, sequenced in a study of response to subunit inactivated influenza vaccine. TCRdb re-called the RT-PCR reads through MiXCR, storing one row per CDR3 protein. The data contain around 850,000 distinct CDR3 sequences, under 20% of them seen just once; the ten biggest clones take up roughly 10%. This material consisted of PBMCs from blood, taken about 5 days after vaccination. The receptors were gathered from a man aged 50-59 years who received an inactivated influenza vaccine.

The chain carries TRBV6-2 or TRBV6-3 and TRBJ2-1; 14 nucleotides agree with TRBD2. CDR1 MNHEY and CDR2 SVGEGT come from the germline V gene. The CDR3 runs 17 residues. The V and J ends lost 6 bases and 7 bases, in that order; junction bases with no gene match: 11. As DNA, the CDR3 is TGTGCCAGCAGCAGGCGACTAGCGGGAGGGTCCAAAAATGAGCAGTTCTTC. Translated: CASSRRLAGGSKNEQFF.

V gene TRBV20-1 combines with J gene TRBJ2-7; 14 bases map to TRBD2. There are 15 residues in the CDR3. Losses at the gene ends were 2 bases for V and 5 bases for J; bases not matched to a gene: 5. Looked up from germline, CDR1 is DFQATT and CDR2 is SNEGSKA (reference sequence). The CDR3 loop is CSARSGTSGSDEQYF. The CDR3 DNA is TGCAGTGCTAGATCAGGGACTAGCGGGAGCGACGAGCAGTACTTC.

This clonotype appeared many times. The V gene is TRBV12-3 or TRBV12-4, the J gene TRBJ2-5; D unclear. The CDR3 covers 12 residues. V lost 6 bases and J lost 2, with 7 bases in between. For the CDR3, the DNA is TGTGCCAGCAGGGCCCCTCAAGAGACCCAGTACTTC. Translating it yields CASRAPQETQYF.

This chain joins TRBV28 and TRBJ2-7, with unresolved D. The V and J ends lost 8 bases and 6 bases respectively, with 14 bases between them. The CDR3 loop spans 12 amino acids. Germline lookup yields CDR1 MDHEN and CDR2 SYDVKM. CDR3 loop: CASVSGIREQYF. Here the CDR3 DNA reads TGTGCCAGCGTGTCTGGGATCCGCGAGCAGTACTTC. Drawing the rest from reference TRBV28 and TRBJ2-7, the complete variable domain is DVKVTQSSRYLVKRTGEKVFLECVQDMDHENMFWYRQDPGLGLRLIYFSYDVKMKEKGDIPEGYSVSREKKERFSLILESASTNQTSMYLCASVSGIREQYFGPGTRLTVT.

The CDR3 DNA reads TGTGCCAGCAGCTTAGCCCCCCCAAGCGGCGGGTACAATGAGCAGTTCTTC. Amino acid sequence: CASSLAPPSGGYNEQFF. The V gene is TRBV7-6, the J gene TRBJ2-1; D possibly corresponds to TRBD2 (5 bases). Germline V gene sequence: CDR1 SGHVS, CDR2 FNYEAQ. The germline V and J ends were trimmed by 0 bases and 4 bases, with 16 bases remaining between them. The CDR3 loop spans 17 amino acids.

This clonotype showed up just once. CDR3 sequence (DNA): TGTGCCAGCAGCCCGACGGACTTCTGGGGGAATCAGCCCCAGCATTTT. Its protein product is CASSPTDFWGNQPQHF. The V and J genes are TRBV12-3 or TRBV12-4 and TRBJ1-5; a possible D gene is TRBD1 (5 bases). Trimming left V 6 bases short and J 4 bases short, with 19 bases between. The CDR3 spans 16 residues.

This clonotype has a handful of counts. The V call is TRBV20-1, the J call TRBJ2-4; no definite D call. Trimming left V 6 bases short and J 0 bases short, with 15 bases between. The CDR3 has 15 amino acids. Germline CDR1 DFQATT, CDR2 SNEGSKA (reference sequence). As DNA, the CDR3 is TGCAGTGCGACCCCTCCAAGGTCAGCCAAAAACATTCAGTACTTC. Its translation: CSATPPRSAKNIQYF.